Shown below are 2 T cell receptor beta chains from a single sample sequenced in a study of blood T cell repertoires in COVID-19. Using immunoSEQ multiplex PCR, the repertoire was profiled, and TCRdb retains in-frame clones only, with some absent. The table records 200,000 to 250,000 clones, about 82% of them present only once. The material sequenced was peripheral blood. The origin of the receptors is a woman of 80 years or more with COVID-19, enrolled during active disease.

The rearrangement links TRBV4-2 to TRBJ1-2; 10 bases align to TRBD1. The germline CDR1 and CDR2 sequences are LGHNA and YNFKEQ. The CDR3 runs to 15 residues. V trimming: 3 bases; J trimming: 5 bases; junction bases outside the gene matches: 6. CDR3 sequence reads: CASSQGTGVRYGYTF. The CDR3 nucleotides read TGTGCCAGCAGCCAGGGGACAGGGGTAAGGTATGGCTACACCTTC.

In nucleotides, the CDR3 is TGTGCCAGCAGCTCCGCCCTTCAAGACAGACAAAACACCGGGGAGCTGTTTTTT. It codes for CASSSALQDRQNTGELFF. The chain combines TRBV5-6 with TRBJ2-2; tentative D call: TRBD1 (5 bases). V was clipped by 3 bases and J by 2 bases, with 20 bases between them. There are 18 residues in the CDR3. The germline V gene encodes CDR1 SGHDT and CDR2 YYEEEE.